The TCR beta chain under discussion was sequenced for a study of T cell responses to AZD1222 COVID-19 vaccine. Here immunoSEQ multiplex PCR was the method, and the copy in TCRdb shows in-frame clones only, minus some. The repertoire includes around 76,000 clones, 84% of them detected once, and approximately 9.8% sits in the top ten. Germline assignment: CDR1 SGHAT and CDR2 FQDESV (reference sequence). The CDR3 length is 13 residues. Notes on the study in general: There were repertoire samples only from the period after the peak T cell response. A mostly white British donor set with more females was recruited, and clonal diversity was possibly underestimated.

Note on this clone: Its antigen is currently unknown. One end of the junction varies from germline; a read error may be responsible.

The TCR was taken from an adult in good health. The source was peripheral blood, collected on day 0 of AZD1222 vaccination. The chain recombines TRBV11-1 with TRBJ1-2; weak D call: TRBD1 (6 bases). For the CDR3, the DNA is TGTGCCAGCAGTTTAGGACAGAACTATGGCTACACCTTC. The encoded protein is CASSLGQNYGYTF. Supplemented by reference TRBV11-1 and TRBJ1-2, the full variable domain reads EAEVAQSPRYKITEKSQAVAFWCDPISGHATLYWYRQILGQGPELLVQFQDESVVDDSQLPKDRFSAERLKGVDSTLKIQPAELGDSAMYLCASSLGQNYGYTFGSGTRLTVV.